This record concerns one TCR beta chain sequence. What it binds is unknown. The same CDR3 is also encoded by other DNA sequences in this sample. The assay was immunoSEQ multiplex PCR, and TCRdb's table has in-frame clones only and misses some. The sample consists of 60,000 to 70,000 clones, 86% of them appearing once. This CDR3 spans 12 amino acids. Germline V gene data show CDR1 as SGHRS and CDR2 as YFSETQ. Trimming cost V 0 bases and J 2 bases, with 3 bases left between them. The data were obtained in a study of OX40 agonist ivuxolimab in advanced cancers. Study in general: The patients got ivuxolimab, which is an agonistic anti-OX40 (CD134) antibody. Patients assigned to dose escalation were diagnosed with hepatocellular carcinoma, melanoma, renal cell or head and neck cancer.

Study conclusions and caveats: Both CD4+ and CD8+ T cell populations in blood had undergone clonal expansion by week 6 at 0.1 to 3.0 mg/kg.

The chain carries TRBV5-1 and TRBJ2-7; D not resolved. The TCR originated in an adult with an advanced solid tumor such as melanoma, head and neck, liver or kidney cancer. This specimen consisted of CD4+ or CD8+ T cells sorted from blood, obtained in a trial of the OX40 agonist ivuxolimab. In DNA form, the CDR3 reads TGCGCCAGCAGCTTGGGGGCCTACGAGCAGTACTTC. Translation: CASSLGAYEQYF.